This T cell receptor beta chain was sequenced in a study of shared T cell receptors in the human thymus. The method was immunoSEQ multiplex PCR; TCRdb's version includes in-frame clones alone and lacks a portion of them. The sample shows just under 550,000 clones, 75% to 80% of them seen only once. The trim removed 9 bases at V and 5 bases at J, leaving 19 bases unmatched. The CDR3 has 17 amino acids. Germline values: CDR1 MNHEY, CDR2 SMNVEV (reference sequence). These data were likewise used in another study, on human thymus T cells.

The sequenced sample consisted of thymocytes. The clonotype was recovered from a boy younger than two with a congenital heart defect. The chain is built from TRBV27 and TRBJ2-3; TRBD2 matches 8 bases. The CDR3 nucleotides are TGTGCCAGTTGCCGTATACAGCGGGAGTGTATGGGAGATACGCAGTATTTT. It is translated as CASCRIQRECMGDTQYF.